Each of the 4 T cell receptor beta chains below was sequenced from the same sample in a study of blood T cell repertoires in COVID-19 (dated by TCRdb to 2020 to 2021). Libraries were constructed by the immunoSEQ multiplex PCR assay. Not all clones reach the TCRdb copy of this immuneACCESS table, which keeps in-frame sequences only. Checked studies attribute under half of the gap to unresolved V genes and leave the rest unexplained. Counted in this sample were approximately 240,000 clones; 85% to 90% of them appeared once. The ten largest clones represent over 3% of the sample. Material: PBMCs or T cells enriched from blood (not recorded which). Receptor source: a woman aged 18-30 years in a cohort exposed to, infected with or recovered from COVID-19 (not recorded which).

The chain couples TRBV9 to TRBJ2-7, with no clear D. Germline V gives CDR1 SGDLS, CDR2 YYNGEE. V was pared by 2 bases and J by 6 bases, with 12 bases between. This CDR3 has 13 amino acids. The CDR3 DNA sequence: TGTGCCAGCAGCGTCCGGCCCTCGGGCGAGCAGTACTTC. This gives the protein CASSVRPSGEQYF.

The gene calls are TRBV7-9 and TRBJ2-7, with 7 bases aligning to TRBD2. V shed 2 bases and J 0 bases; nucleotides not matched to a gene: 4. This CDR3 is built from 15 residues. Germline lookup yields CDR1 SEHNR and CDR2 FQNEAQ (reference sequence). The CDR3 protein is CASSLLSGASYEQYF. CDR3 bases: TGTGCCAGCAGCTTACTAAGCGGGGCCTCCTACGAGCAGTACTTC.

This CDR3 reads CATSDRQGMAETQYF. CDR3 coding DNA: TGTGCCACCAGTGATAGACAGGGAATGGCGGAGACCCAGTACTTC. This chain links TRBV24-1 with TRBJ2-5; 7 positions match TRBD1. J gave up 5 bases and V 3 bases, and 8 bases lay outside the gene matches. Germline V gene sequence: CDR1 KGHDR, CDR2 SFDVKD. CDR3 length: 15 amino acids.

The V call is TRBV24-1, the J call TRBJ1-4, with D uncertain. Germline V gives CDR1 KGHDR, CDR2 SFDVKD. The germline V and J ends were trimmed by 3 bases and 4 bases, with 8 bases remaining between them. CDR3 size: 14 residues. The DNA for the CDR3 is TGTGCCACCAGTGATCCGCGAAATAATGAAAAACTGTTTTTT. Its translation is CATSDPRNNEKLFF.